This is a list of T cell receptor beta chains from one sample in a study of T cells after posttransplantation cyclophosphamide. Only in-frame clones appear in the TCRdb table, and some are missing; sequencing was by immunoSEQ multiplex PCR. The sample records 4,500 to 7,000 clones, 94% being singletons. Material for sequencing was CD4+ T cells sorted from bone marrow. The source of these receptors is a woman aged 55-75 years in good health, CMV-negative, and a related stem cell transplant donor. The conserved cysteine and the conserved F or W are not part of the CDR3 here. The D gene is left open where the match is weak.

- | TRBV15 | ATSTNQETQY
- | TRBV5-6 | ASSLVTQGAKNIQY
- | TRBV11-2 | ASSLVGGTTYYNSPLH
- | TRBV5-5 | ASSLSGDYNSPLH
- | TRBV28 | ASSTGYRTNEKLF
TRBD2 | TRBV7-6 | ASSLSGTTTGELF
- | TRBV7-2 | ASSRGGNQPQH
TRBD1 | TRBV18 | ASSLDRVGNTIY
- | TRBV5-1 | ASSPGGTIYNEQF
TRBD2 | TRBV11-2 | ASSLVTSIYEQY
- | TRBV6-5 | ASGGASTDTQY
TRBD1 | TRBV6-5 | ASSYGSGQDNSPLH
- | TRBV11-3 | AESWERRYEQY
- | TRBV5-4 | ASSLMGLNTGELF
- | TRBV6-5 | ASSEGATNEKLF
- | TRBV27 | ASSFGAPGHSYNEQF
- | TRBV19 | ASSETANEKLF
TRBD2 | TRBV28 | ASSGTSVNEQF
- | TRBV28 | ASSSEGAEELF
- | TRBV27 | ASSFQGNTEAF
TRBD2 | TRBV28 | ASSRGSTSGRNNEQF
- | TRBV14 | ASSQDTNTGELF
TRBD2 | TRBV7-2 | ASSLVLSGGALY
TRBD1 | TRBV19 | ASSHRGQGNGYT
- | TRBV6-5 | ASSPPGKNIQY
- | TRBV28 | ASLRSGGNNQPQH
- | TRBV5-8 | ASSLGTMNTEAF
TRBD1 | TRBV27 | ASSFGGQGSNQPQH
TRBD1 | TRBV14 | ASSRQGRPYEQY
TRBD1 | TRBV6-1 | ASRDRGGYT
TRBD1 | TRBV5-4 | ASSSTGFGYT
TRBD1 | TRBV4-3 | ASSQDGGQGAYSPLH
- | TRBV6-1 | ASSGGEAFGEETQY
- | TRBV18 | ASSPGAMNTEAF
- | TRBV7-2 | ASSYGTPKNIQY
- | TRBV28 | ASLVGGSYNSPLH
TRBD1 | TRBV19 | ASSPVGTGFYNEQF
TRBD2 | TRBV5-8 | ASSLGGGQETQY
TRBD2 | TRBV19 | ASSTDLAGLQF
- | TRBV7-8 | ASNPAVRYNEQF
TRBD1 | TRBV9 | ASGQGLGETQY
- | TRBV19 | ASSIGTEETQY
- | TRBV10-3 | AIGRDWGRQETQY
TRBD2 | TRBV10-3 | AISEVLAAAAEQF
TRBD1 | TRBV6-5 | ASSYRDRRTEAF
- | TRBV7-2 | ASSTYGLTHGELF
TRBD1 | TRBV29-1 | SASGGLNQPQH
- | TRBV27 | ASSRYFNTEAF